This TCR beta chain was identified during a study of tumor-infiltrating lymphocytes in localized non-small cell lung cancer. Study-level background: From each patient, both tumor and uninvolved lung, non-adjacent to tumor, were sampled. Study-wide results and limits: Each assay used a separate piece of the same tissue.

The table came from immunoSEQ multiplex PCR; TCRdb's copy has only in-frame clones and leaves some out. The data contain 9,000 to 15,000 clones, about 67% of them singletons. This clone occurred a few times. Its specificity is unknown. Material for sequencing was uninvolved lung tissue not adjacent to the tumor. The TCR sequence derives from a human donor with non-small cell lung cancer.

The CDR3 region has the DNA TGTGCCAGCAGCCCCGAACCGACAGGGGCGGAAAAACTGTTTTTT. Amino acids: CASSPEPTGAEKLFF. This chain joins TRBV7-8 and TRBJ1-4, with TRBD1 matching over 8 bases. CDR1 SGHVS and CDR2 FQNEAQ come from the germline V gene. J lost 8 bases, V lost 5 bases, and 10 bases had no gene match. There are 15 residues in the CDR3.